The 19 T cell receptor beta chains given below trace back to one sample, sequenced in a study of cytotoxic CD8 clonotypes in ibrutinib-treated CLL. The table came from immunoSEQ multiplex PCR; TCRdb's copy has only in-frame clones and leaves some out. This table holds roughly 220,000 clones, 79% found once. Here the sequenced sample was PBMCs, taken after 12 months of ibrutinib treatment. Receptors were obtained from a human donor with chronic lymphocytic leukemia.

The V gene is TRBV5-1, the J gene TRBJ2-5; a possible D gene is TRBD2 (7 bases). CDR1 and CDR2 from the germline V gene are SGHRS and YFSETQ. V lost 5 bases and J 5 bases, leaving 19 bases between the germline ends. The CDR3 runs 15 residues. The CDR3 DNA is TGCGCCAGCAGGACCGGCGGGGGCCCCGCGGAGACCCAGTACTTC. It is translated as CASRTGGGPAETQYF. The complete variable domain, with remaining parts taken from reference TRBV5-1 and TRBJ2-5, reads KAGVTQTPRYLIKTRGQQVTLSCSPISGHRSVSWYQQTPGQGLQFLFEYFSETQRNKGNFPGRFSGRQFSNSRSEMNVSTLELGDSALYLCASRTGGGPAETQYFGPGTRLLVL.

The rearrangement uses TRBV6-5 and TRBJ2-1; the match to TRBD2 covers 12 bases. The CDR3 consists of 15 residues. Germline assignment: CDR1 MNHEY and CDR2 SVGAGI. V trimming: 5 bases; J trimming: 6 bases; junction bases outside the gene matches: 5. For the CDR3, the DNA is TGTGCCAGCAGTACCGGGACTAGCGGGCGCAATGAGCAGTTCTTC. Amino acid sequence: CASSTGTSGRNEQFF.

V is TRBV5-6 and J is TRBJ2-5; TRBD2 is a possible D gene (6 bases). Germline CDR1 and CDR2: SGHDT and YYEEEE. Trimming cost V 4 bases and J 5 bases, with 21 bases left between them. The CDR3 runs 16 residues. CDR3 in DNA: TGTGCCAGCAGCCCAACTAGCCACGGGGAGTGGGAGACCCAGTACTTC. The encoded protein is CASSPTSHGEWETQYF.

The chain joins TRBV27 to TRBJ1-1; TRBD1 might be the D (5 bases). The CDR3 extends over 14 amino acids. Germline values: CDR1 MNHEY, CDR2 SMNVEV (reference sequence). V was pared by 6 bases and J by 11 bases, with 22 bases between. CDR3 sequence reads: CASRLTAPSRIAFF. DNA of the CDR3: TGTGCCAGCAGACTGACAGCCCCGAGTAGAATTGCTTTCTTT.

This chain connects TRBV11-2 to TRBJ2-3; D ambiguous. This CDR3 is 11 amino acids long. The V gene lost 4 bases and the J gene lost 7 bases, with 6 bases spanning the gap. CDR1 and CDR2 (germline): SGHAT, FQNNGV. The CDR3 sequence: CASSSRNTQYF. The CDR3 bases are TGTGCCAGCAGCTCTAGGAATACGCAGTATTTT.

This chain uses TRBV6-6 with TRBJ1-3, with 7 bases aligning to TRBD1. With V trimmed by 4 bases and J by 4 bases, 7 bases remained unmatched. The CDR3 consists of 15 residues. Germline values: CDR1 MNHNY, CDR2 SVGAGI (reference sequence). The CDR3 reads CASSSEGAGGNTIYF. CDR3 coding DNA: TGTGCCAGCAGTTCGGAGGGGGCTGGGGGAAACACCATATATTTT.

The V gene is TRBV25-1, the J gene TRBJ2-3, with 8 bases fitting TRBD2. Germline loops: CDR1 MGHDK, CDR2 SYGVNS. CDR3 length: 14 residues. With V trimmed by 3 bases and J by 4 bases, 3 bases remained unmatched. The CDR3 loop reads CASSDPSGPDTQYF. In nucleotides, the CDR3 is TGTGCCAGCAGTGATCCTAGCGGGCCAGATACGCAGTATTTT. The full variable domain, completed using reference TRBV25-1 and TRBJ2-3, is EADIYQTPRYLVIGTGKKITLECSQTMGHDKMYWYQQDPGMELHLIHYSYGVNSTEKGDLSSESTVSRIRTEHFPLTLESARPSHTSQYLCASSDPSGPDTQYFGPGTRLTVL.

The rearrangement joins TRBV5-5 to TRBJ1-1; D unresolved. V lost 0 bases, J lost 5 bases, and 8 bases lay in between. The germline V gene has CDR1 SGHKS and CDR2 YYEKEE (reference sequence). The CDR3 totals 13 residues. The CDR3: CASSLAPGTEAFF. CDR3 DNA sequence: TGTGCCAGCAGCTTGGCCCCGGGGACTGAAGCTTTCTTT. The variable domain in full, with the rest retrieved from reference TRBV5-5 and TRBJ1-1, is DAGVTQSPTHLIKTRGQQVTLRCSPISGHKSVSWYQQVLGQGPQFIFQYYEKEERGRGNFPDRFSARQFPNYSSELNVNALLLGDSALYLCASSLAPGTEAFFGQGTRLTVV.

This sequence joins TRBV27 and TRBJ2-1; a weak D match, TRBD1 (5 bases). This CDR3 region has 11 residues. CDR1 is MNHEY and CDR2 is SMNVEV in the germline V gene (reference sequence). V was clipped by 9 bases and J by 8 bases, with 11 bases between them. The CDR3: CARRSGYEQFF. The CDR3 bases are TGTGCCAGAAGGTCAGGGTATGAGCAGTTCTTC.

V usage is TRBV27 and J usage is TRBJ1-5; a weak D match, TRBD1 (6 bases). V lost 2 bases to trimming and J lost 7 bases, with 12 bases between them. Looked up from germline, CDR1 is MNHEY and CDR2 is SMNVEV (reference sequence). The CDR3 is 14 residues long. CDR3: CASSLQQGWQPQHF. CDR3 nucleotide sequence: TGTGCCAGCAGTTTACAGCAGGGGTGGCAGCCCCAGCATTTT.

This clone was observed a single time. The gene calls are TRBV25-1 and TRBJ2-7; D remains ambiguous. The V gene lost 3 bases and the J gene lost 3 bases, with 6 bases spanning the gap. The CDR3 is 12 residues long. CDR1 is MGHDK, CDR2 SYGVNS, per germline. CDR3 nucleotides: TGTGCCAGCAGTGAGGGCTACTACGAGCAGTACTTC. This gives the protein CASSEGYYEQYF.

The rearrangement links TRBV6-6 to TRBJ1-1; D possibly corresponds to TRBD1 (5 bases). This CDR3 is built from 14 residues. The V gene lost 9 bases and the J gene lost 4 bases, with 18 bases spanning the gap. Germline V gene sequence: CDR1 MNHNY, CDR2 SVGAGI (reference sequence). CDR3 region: CASQVTRGTTEAFF. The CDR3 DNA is TGTGCCAGTCAAGTTACTAGGGGCACCACTGAAGCTTTCTTT.

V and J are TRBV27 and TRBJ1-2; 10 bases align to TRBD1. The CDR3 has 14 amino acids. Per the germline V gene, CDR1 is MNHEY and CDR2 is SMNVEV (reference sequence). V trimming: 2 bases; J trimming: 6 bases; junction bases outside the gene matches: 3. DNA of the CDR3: TGTGCCAGCAGTTTACGCGGGACAGGGGATGGCTACACCTTC. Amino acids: CASSLRGTGDGYTF.

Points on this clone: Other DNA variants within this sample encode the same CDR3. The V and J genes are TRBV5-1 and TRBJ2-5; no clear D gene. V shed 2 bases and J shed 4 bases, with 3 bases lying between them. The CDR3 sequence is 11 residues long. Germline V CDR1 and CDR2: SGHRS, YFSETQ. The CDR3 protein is CASSFLETQYF. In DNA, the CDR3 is TGCGCCAGCAGCTTTTTAGAGACCCAGTACTTC.

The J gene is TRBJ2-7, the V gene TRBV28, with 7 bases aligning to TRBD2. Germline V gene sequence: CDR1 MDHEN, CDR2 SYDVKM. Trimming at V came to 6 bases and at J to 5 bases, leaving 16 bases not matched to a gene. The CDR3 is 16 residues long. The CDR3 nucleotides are TGTGCCAGCAGGGTGGAACTAGCGACCGGCCCCCACGAGCAGTACTTC. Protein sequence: CASRVELATGPHEQYF. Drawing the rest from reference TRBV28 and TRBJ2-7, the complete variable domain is DVKVTQSSRYLVKRTGEKVFLECVQDMDHENMFWYRQDPGLGLRLIYFSYDVKMKEKGDIPEGYSVSREKKERFSLILESASTNQTSMYLCASRVELATGPHEQYFGPGTRLTVT.

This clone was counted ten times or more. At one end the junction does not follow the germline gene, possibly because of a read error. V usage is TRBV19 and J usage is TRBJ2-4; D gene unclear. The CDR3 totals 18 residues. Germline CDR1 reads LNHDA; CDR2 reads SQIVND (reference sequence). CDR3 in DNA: TGTGCCAGTAGCATGTCCTACCAGTTAACACGCACTGGCCGACTGTCGATCTTC. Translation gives CASSMSYQLTRTGRLSIF. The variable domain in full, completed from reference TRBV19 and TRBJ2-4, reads DGGITQSPKYLFRKEGQNVTLSCEQNLNHDAMYWYRQDPGQGLRLIYYSQIVNDFQKGDIAEGYSVSREKKESFPLTVTSAQKNPTAFYLCASSMSYQLTRTGRLSIFGAGTRLSVL.

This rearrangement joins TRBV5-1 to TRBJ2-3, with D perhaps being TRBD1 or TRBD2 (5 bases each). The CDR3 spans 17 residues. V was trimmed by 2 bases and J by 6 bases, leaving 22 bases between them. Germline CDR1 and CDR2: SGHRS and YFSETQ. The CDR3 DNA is TGCGCCAGCAGCTTCAACCCCGCTGGGGGAGTGTGGGATACGCAGTATTTT. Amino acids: CASSFNPAGGVWDTQYF.

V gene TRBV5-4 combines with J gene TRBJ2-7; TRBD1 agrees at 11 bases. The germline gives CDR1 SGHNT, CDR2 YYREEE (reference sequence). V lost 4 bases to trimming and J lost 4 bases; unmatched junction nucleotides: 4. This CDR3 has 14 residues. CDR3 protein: CASSLGQGVYEQYF. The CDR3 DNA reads TGTGCCAGCAGCCTGGGACAGGGGGTTTACGAGCAGTACTTC.

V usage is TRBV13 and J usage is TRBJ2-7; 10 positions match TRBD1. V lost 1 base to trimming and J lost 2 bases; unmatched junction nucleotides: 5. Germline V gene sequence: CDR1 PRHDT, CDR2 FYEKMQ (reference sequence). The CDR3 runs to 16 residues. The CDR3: CASSLEGQGSTYEQYF. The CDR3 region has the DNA TGTGCCAGCAGCTTAGAGGGACAGGGGTCTACCTACGAGCAGTACTTC.